This is a list of T cell receptor beta chains from one sample in a study of blood T cell repertoires in COVID-19. Data came from immunoSEQ multiplex PCR; TCRdb stores just in-frame clones and leaves some out. The data show around 320,000 clones, approximately 85% seen once. Material: peripheral blood. These receptors all come from a human donor in a cohort sampled during active COVID-19. The CDR3 runs from the conserved cysteine through the conserved F or W. Each record gives: clone size, D gene, V gene, J gene, CDR3 DNA, CDR3 protein. The D gene is left open where the match is weak. The size entry is marked missing in some rows and otherwise reads once, few, many or a size class.

NA,TRBD1,TRBV28,TRBJ1-2,TGTGCCAGCAGTTTATTGACAGGGTATGGCTACACCTTC,CASSLLTGYGYTF
few,NA,TRBV25-1,TRBJ1-4,TGTGCCAGCAGTGAATCTCGGACAGAGGGGGAAAAACTGTTTTTT,CASSESRTEGEKLFF
once,TRBD2,TRBV7-9,TRBJ2-3,TGTGCCAGCAGCCCTCTAGCGGGGAACACAGATACGCAGTATTTT,CASSPLAGNTDTQYF
NA,NA,TRBV2,TRBJ2-3,TGTGCCAGCAGTGAAAATGCTAGAGATACGCAGTATTTT,CASSENARDTQYF
once,NA,TRBV7-9,TRBJ1-3,TGTGCCAGCAGCCCCCAGGGTAGTTCTGGAAACACCATATATTTT,CASSPQGSSGNTIYF
NA,TRBD1,TRBV27,TRBJ1-6,TGTGCCAGCAGTTTTGGTTCCGGGACAGGCTTTTATCCCCTCCACTTT,CASSFGSGTGFYPLHF
NA,NA,TRBV6-1,TRBJ1-3,TGTGCCAGCAGTGAAATAACCACCAGCTCTGGAAACACCATATATTTT,CASSEITTSSGNTIYF
NA,TRBD2,TRBV7-9,TRBJ2-4,TGTGCCAGCAGCTTAGCAGGGGAGGGGAACATTCAGTACTTC,CASSLAGEGNIQYF
NA,NA,TRBV6-5,TRBJ1-5,TGTGCCAGCCGGCGGACAGACAATCAGCCCCAGCATTTT,CASRRTDNQPQHF
NA,TRBD1,TRBV5-4,TRBJ2-7,TGTGCCAGCAGCTTATTGGACAGGGTCCACGAGCAGTACTTC,CASSLLDRVHEQYF
few,NA,TRBV7-9,TRBJ2-7,TGTGCCAGCAGCTCCACTACAGGGCTGTACGAGCAGTACTTC,CASSSTTGLYEQYF
NA,NA,TRBV24-1,TRBJ2-2,TGTGCCACCAGTGCCGCCCCGAGGAACACCGGGGAGCTGTTTTTT,CATSAAPRNTGELFF
NA,NA,TRBV11-2,TRBJ1-1,TGTGCCAGCAGCTTAGACAGGTTATGGGTTGCTTTCTTT,CASSLDRLWVAFF
NA,NA,TRBV7-8,TRBJ2-7,TGTGCCAGCAGGGGGACCGAGGCACAACAGGGTTACTACGAGCAGTACTTC,CASRGTEAQQGYYEQYF
NA,NA,TRBV12-3/TRBV12-4,TRBJ2-5,TGTGCCAGCACCCCCGGCGGGGCGGAGACCCAGTACTTC,CASTPGGAETQYF
NA,NA,TRBV6-5,TRBJ1-5,TGTGCCAGCGGGCAGGCGTATCAGCCCCAGCATTTT,CASGQAYQPQHF
NA,NA,TRBV2,TRBJ1-1,TGTGCCAGCAGTGAATTTCACAGCCTGAACACTGAAGCTTTCTTT,CASSEFHSLNTEAFF
NA,NA,TRBV18,TRBJ2-6,TGTGCCAGCTCACCTCAAGGAGGGAGAGCTGGGGCCAACGTCCTGACTTTC,CASSPQGGRAGANVLTF
NA,NA,TRBV21-1,TRBJ2-7,TGTGCCAGCAGCAAATTTGGCCACCCCTACGAGCAGTACTTC,CASSKFGHPYEQYF
NA,NA,TRBV5-4,TRBJ2-7,TGTGCCAGCAGCTTGGGGGGGGTCCCCTACGAGCAGTACTTC,CASSLGGVPYEQYF
NA,TRBD1,TRBV6-4,TRBJ2-1,TGTGCCAGCAGTGAAAGGGCAGGGGGCGCGTTTACTGAGCAGTTCTTC,CASSERAGGAFTEQFF
few,NA,TRBV19,TRBJ1-5,TGTGCCAGTAGTATAGGCGGGTCCCAGCCCCAGCATTTT,CASSIGGSQPQHF
NA,TRBD1,TRBV3-1/TRBV3-2,TRBJ2-7,TGTGCCAGCAGCCAAGGACAGGGAAACCCCTCCTACGAGCAGTACTTC,CASSQGQGNPSYEQYF
NA,NA,TRBV25-1,TRBJ2-7,TGTGCCAGCAGTGAAGGGGACACGGGAACCTACGAGCAGTACTTC,CASSEGDTGTYEQYF
once,TRBD2,TRBV24-1,TRBJ2-1,TGTGCCACCTGCGCTAGCGGCGCCTACAATGAGCAGTTCTTC,CATCASGAYNEQFF
few,NA,TRBV6-5,TRBJ2-7,TGTGCCAGCAGCCCGGATGCCTCCGGGGACTACGAGCAGTACTTC,CASSPDASGDYEQYF
NA,NA,TRBV6-5,TRBJ1-1,TGTGCCAGCAAGGTCAGGACAGCAAAAGAAGCTTTCTTT,CASKVRTAKEAFF
once,TRBD2,TRBV2,TRBJ2-1,TGTGCCAGCAAGTTCGGACTAGCGGGCTACAATGAGCAGTTCTTC,CASKFGLAGYNEQFF
NA,NA,TRBV14,TRBJ2-7,TGTGCCAGCAGCCTCGGAACTGCCAGCGCCTACGAGCAGTACTTC,CASSLGTASAYEQYF
NA,NA,TRBV5-4,TRBJ2-6,TGTGCCAGCAGCTTCCCAGGGGTCTCTGGGGCCAACGTCCTGACTTTC,CASSFPGVSGANVLTF
NA,NA,TRBV19,TRBJ2-3,TGTGCCAGTAGTATAGATCATGAGGGGGTGGCAGATACGCAGTATTTT,CASSIDHEGVADTQYF
NA,NA,TRBV19,TRBJ1-6,TGTGCCAGTAGTCCCCTAGGGTCGGGAACCCTCCACTTT,CASSPLGSGTLHF
NA,TRBD1,TRBV24-1,TRBJ2-2,TGTGCCACCAGTGATCCTCAAACCGGGACAGGGGGTTCCGTGGAGCTGTTTTTT,CATSDPQTGTGGSVELFF
NA,TRBD1,TRBV6-5,TRBJ1-2,TGTGCCAGCAGCTCTCCAGGGGGTGGCTACACCTTC,CASSSPGGGYTF
NA,NA,TRBV21-1,TRBJ1-6,TGTGCCAGCAGCAAATGTGACAGGGGCAGAAATTCACCCCTCCACTTT,CASSKCDRGRNSPLHF
NA,TRBD2,TRBV7-3,TRBJ2-5,TGTGCCAGCAGCTTGTCGCTAGCGGGGGGTCAAGAGACCCAGTACTTC,CASSLSLAGGQETQYF
NA,NA,TRBV12-3/TRBV12-4,TRBJ2-1,TGTGCCAGCAGGTATCGGGACTCTGAGCAGTTCTTC,CASRYRDSEQFF
NA,TRBD1,TRBV5-4,TRBJ1-1,TGTGCCAGCAGCTTGAAGGGGGCGAACACTGAAGCTTTCTTT,CASSLKGANTEAFF
many,NA,TRBV5-6,TRBJ2-2,TGTGCCAGCAGCTTTTCAACAGGGCCCGGGGAGCTGTTTTTT,CASSFSTGPGELFF
NA,TRBD1,TRBV7-3,TRBJ2-3,TGTGCCAGCAGCGCCCGGGACAGAAGCACAGATACGCAGTATTTT,CASSARDRSTDTQYF
NA,TRBD1,TRBV6-6,TRBJ1-5,TGTGCCAGCAGTTACTCATTCCAGGGGGAGCAGCCCCAGCATTTT,CASSYSFQGEQPQHF
NA,TRBD1,TRBV11-3,TRBJ2-4,TGTGCCAGCAGCTCCGACAGGGGGGACATTCAGTACTTC,CASSSDRGDIQYF
NA,TRBD1,TRBV6-5,TRBJ2-3,TGTGCCAGCAGTAAACAGGGGGCCGGCACAGATACGCAGTATTTT,CASSKQGAGTDTQYF
NA,NA,TRBV9,TRBJ1-3,TGTGCCAGCAGCAACCGTGACAGCAGAAACACCATATATTTT,CASSNRDSRNTIYF
NA,TRBD1,TRBV11-2,TRBJ1-1,TGTGCCAGCAGCTTAGCCCGGACAGGGGGCGGCCCTGAAGCTTTCTTT,CASSLARTGGGPEAFF
NA,NA,TRBV27,TRBJ1-1,TGTGCCAGCAGTTTCGGTCAGAACACTGAAGCTTTCTTT,CASSFGQNTEAFF
NA,TRBD2,TRBV6-5,TRBJ2-2,TGTGCCAGCAGTTACGGTAGCGGGGTGAACACCGGGGAGCTGTTTTTT,CASSYGSGVNTGELFF
NA,TRBD1,TRBV24-1,TRBJ2-2,TGTGCCACCAGTGATCCGTTACAGGGGACCGGGGAGCTGTTTTTT,CATSDPLQGTGELFF
NA,NA,TRBV30,TRBJ1-2,TGTGCCTGGAGTCCGGACAGTCAGAATGGCTACACCTTC,CAWSPDSQNGYTF
NA,NA,TRBV6-6,TRBJ2-7,TGTGCCAGCAGGAGGGGGGGGGCATCCTACGAGCAGTACTTC,CASRRGGASYEQYF
NA,NA,TRBV6-2/TRBV6-3,TRBJ2-1,TGTGCCAGCAGTTCCAGGGACAATGAGCAGTTCTTC,CASSSRDNEQFF
NA,NA,TRBV2,TRBJ1-1,TGTGCCAGCAGTCCCCTGAGGACTGAAGCTTTCTTT,CASSPLRTEAFF
few,TRBD2,TRBV7-2,TRBJ2-3,TGTGCCAGCAGCCCAACACAACTAGCGGGGATAACAGATACGCAGTATTTT,CASSPTQLAGITDTQYF
NA,TRBD1,TRBV5-8,TRBJ1-2,TGTGCCAGCAGCTCTTCCGGGACAGGGTTCATTAGCTATGGCTACACCTTC,CASSSSGTGFISYGYTF
once,NA,TRBV9,TRBJ2-4,TGTGCCAGCAGCGTAGACCCCCGACAGCCAGAAATTCAGTACTTC,CASSVDPRQPEIQYF
NA,TRBD2,TRBV25-1,TRBJ2-1,TGTGCCAGCAGGGTAGCGGGGGGGCAGTGGCACAATGAGCAGTTCTTC,CASRVAGGQWHNEQFF
NA,TRBD2,TRBV2,TRBJ2-3,TGTGCCAGCAGGGGGACTAGCGGACCAGATACGCAGTATTTT,CASRGTSGPDTQYF
NA,NA,TRBV4-2,TRBJ1-1,TGTGCCAGCAGCCAAGGGCAGAACACTGAAGCTTTCTTT,CASSQGQNTEAFF
once,NA,TRBV9,TRBJ2-5,TGTGCCAGCAGCTCGAGAGGGGGTTCTACACAAGAGACCCAGTACTTC,CASSSRGGSTQETQYF
NA,NA,TRBV11-2,TRBJ1-2,TGTGCCAGCAGCTTAGGGGCGTATGGCAACACCTTC,CASSLGAYGNTF